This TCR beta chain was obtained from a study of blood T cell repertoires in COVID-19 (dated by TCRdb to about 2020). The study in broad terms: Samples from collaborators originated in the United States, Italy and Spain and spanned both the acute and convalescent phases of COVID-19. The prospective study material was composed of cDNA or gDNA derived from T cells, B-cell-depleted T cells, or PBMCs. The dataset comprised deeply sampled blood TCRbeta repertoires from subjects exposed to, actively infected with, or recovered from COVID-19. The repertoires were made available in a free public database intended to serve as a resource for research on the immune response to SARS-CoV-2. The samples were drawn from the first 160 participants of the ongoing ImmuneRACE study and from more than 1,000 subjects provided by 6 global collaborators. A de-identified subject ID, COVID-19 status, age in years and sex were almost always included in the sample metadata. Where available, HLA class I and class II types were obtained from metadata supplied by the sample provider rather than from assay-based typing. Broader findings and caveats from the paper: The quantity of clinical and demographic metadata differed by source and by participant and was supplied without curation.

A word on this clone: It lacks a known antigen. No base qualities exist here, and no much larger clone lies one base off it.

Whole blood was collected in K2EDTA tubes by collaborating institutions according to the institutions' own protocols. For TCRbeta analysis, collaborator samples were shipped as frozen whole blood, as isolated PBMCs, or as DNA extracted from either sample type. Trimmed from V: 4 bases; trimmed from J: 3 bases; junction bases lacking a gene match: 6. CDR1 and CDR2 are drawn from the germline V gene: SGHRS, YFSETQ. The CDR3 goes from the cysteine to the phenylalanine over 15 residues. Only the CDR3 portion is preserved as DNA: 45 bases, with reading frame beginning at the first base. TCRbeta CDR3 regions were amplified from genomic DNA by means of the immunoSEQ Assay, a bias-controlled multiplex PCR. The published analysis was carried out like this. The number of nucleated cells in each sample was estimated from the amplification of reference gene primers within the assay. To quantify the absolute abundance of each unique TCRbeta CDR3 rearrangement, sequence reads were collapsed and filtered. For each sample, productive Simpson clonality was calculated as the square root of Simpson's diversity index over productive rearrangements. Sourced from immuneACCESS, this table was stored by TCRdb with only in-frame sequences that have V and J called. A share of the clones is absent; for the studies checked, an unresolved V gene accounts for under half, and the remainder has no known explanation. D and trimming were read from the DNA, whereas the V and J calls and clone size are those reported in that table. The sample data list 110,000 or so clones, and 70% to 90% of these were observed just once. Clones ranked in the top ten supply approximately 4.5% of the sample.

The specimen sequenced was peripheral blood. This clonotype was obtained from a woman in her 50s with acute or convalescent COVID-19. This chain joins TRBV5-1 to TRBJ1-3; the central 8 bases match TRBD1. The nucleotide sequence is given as TGCGCCAGCAGCCCAGGACAGGGTGATGGAAACACCATATATTTT. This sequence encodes CASSPGQGDGNTIYF.